What follows are 4 T cell receptor beta chains derived from one specimen sequenced in a study of kidney transplant recipient with SARS-CoV-2 infection. TCRdb reprocessed the reads with MiXCR, giving one entry per CDR3 protein. Seen here are 250,000 or so distinct CDR3 sequences, roughly 26% observed once, and the top ten hold under 7.5%. The source material was a blood sample, sampled at baseline and on day 111 from a kidney transplant recipient. These receptors were collected from a male patient in his thirties who had COVID-19 and was a kidney transplant recipient. Some T cells may be transferred from the graft donor.

The chain has TRBV28 and TRBJ2-4; D might be TRBD2 (6 bases). CDR3 length: 15 residues. V was cut by 3 bases and J by 9 bases, with 18 bases left in between. CDR1 is MDHEN, CDR2 SYDVKM, per germline. CDR3 region: CASSLGGLTARIQYF. CDR3 DNA: TGTGCCAGCAGTTTGGGGGGTCTGACAGCGCGCATTCAGTACTTC.

As for this clonotype: A clone one base away is much larger, so this may be a read error. The rearrangement links TRBV3-1 to TRBJ1-2; no clear D gene. Trimming shortened V by 5 bases and J by 4 bases, and 23 bases separated the two germline ends. Per the germline V gene, CDR1 is LGHDT and CDR2 is YNNKEL (reference sequence). The CDR3 has 17 amino acids. In DNA, the CDR3 is TGTGCCAGCAGCGTTGACATCGCCCTTCGAAAGACCTATGGCTACACCTTC. Its translation: CASSVDIALRKTYGYTF.

Notes on this clonotype: It may be a read error: a sequence one base away is much more abundant. The chain has TRBV5-8 and TRBJ1-3; D call uncertain. This CDR3 has 14 amino acids. The germline V and J ends were trimmed by 4 bases and 4 bases, with 12 bases remaining between them. CDR1 is SGHTS, CDR2 YDEGEE, per germline. CDR3 in amino acids: CASSELQRGNTIYF. The DNA for the CDR3 is TGTGCCAGCAGCGAATTACAGAGAGGAAACACCATATATTTT.

This clonotype was detected many times. CDR3 amino acids: CASSVDGGRAETQYF. The CDR3 DNA sequence: TGTGCCAGCAGCGTAGACGGGGGGCGGGCGGAGACCCAGTACTTC. The rearrangement links TRBV9 to TRBJ2-5, with D possibly matching TRBD2 (7 bases). Germline V lookup: CDR1 SGDLS, CDR2 YYNGEE. Trimming removed 0 bases from V and 5 bases from J, with 14 bases in between. This CDR3 has 15 residues.